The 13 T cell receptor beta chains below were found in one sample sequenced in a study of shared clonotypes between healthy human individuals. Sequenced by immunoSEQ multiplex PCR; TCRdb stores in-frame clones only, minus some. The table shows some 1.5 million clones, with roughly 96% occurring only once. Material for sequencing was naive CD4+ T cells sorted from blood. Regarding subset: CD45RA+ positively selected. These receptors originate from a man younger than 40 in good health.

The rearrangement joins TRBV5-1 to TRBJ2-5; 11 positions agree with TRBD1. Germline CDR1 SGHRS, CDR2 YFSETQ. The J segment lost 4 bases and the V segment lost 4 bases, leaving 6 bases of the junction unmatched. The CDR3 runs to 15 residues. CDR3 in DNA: TGCGCCAGCAGCGTAGGACAGGGGGCCGCAGAGACCCAGTACTTC. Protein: CASSVGQGAAETQYF.

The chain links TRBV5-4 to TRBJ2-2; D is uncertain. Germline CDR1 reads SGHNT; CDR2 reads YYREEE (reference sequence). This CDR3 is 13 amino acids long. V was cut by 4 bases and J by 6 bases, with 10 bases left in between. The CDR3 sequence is CASSRPGAGELFF. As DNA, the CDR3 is TGTGCCAGCAGCCGGCCGGGTGCCGGGGAGCTGTTTTTT.

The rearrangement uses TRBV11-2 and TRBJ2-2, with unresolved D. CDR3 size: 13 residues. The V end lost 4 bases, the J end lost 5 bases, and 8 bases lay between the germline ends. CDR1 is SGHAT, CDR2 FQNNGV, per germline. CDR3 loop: CASSSPRTGELFF. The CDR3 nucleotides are TGTGCCAGCAGCTCGCCCAGGACCGGGGAGCTGTTTTTT.

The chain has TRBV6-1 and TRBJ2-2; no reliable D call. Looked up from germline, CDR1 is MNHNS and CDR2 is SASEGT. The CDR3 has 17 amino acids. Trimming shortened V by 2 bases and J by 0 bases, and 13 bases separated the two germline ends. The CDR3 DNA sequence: TGTGCCAGCAGTGAATTTGTTGGACGGTCGAACACCGGGGAGCTGTTTTTT. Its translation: CASSEFVGRSNTGELFF.

The CDR3 loop is CASSFGSTTDTQYF. The CDR3 bases are TGTGCCAGCAGTTTCGGATCTACCACAGATACGCAGTATTTT. The rearrangement joins TRBV28 to TRBJ2-3; D unresolved. CDR3 length: 14 residues. Looked up from germline, CDR1 is MDHEN and CDR2 is SYDVKM. V lost 3 bases and J lost 2, with 9 bases in between.

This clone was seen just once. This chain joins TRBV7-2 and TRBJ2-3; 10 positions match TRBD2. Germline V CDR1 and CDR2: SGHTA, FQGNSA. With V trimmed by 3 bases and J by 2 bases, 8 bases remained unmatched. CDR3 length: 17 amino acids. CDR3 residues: CASSFLSSGSHTDTQYF. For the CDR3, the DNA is TGTGCCAGCAGCTTCCTTTCTAGCGGGAGCCACACAGATACGCAGTATTTT.

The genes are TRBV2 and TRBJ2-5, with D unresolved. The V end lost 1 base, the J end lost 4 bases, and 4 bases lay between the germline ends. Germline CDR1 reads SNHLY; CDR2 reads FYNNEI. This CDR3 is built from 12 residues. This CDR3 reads CASSEVRETQYF. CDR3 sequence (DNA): TGTGCCAGCAGTGAAGTACGAGAGACCCAGTACTTC.

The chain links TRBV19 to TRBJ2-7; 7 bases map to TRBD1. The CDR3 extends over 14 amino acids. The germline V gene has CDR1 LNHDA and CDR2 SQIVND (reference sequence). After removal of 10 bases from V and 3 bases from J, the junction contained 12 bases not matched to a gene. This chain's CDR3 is CANTGTEKSYEQYF. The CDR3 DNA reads TGTGCCAATACCGGGACAGAAAAAAGCTACGAGCAGTACTTC.

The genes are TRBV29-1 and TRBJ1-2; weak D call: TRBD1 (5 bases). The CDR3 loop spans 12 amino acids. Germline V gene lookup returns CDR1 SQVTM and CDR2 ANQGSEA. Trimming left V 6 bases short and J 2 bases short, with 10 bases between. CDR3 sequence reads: CSVGTDNYGYTF. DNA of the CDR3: TGCAGCGTGGGGACGGACAACTATGGCTACACCTTC. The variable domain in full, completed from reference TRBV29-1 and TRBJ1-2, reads SAVISQKPSRDICQRGTSLTIQCQVDSQVTMMFWYRQQPGQSLTLIATANQGSEATYESGFVIDKFPISRPNLTFSTLTVSNMSPEDSSIYLCSVGTDNYGYTFGSGTRLTVV.

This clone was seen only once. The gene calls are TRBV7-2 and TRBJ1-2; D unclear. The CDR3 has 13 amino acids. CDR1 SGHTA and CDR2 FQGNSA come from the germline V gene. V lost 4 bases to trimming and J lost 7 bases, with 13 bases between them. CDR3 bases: TGTGCCAGCAGCTCGCAGGCGTTCGGTGGCTACACCTTC. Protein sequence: CASSSQAFGGYTF.

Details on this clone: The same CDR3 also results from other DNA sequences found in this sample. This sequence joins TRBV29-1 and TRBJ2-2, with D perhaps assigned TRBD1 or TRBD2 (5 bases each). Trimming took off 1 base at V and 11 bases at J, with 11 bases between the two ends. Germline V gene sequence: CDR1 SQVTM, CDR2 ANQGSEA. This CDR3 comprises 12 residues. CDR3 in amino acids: CSVEGGFGELFF. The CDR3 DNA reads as TGCAGCGTTGAAGGGGGGTTTGGAGAGCTGTTTTTT.

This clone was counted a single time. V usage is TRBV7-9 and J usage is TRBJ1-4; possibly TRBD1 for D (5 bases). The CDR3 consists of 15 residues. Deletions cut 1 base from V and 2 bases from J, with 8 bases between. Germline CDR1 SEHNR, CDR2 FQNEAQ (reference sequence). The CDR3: CASSLGDSTNEKLFF. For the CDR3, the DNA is TGTGCCAGCAGCTTAGGCGACAGCACTAATGAAAAACTGTTTTTT.

CDR3 in DNA: TGTGCCAGCAGTTACTTCAAAGGACTGGGGCCCAATGAGCAGTTCTTC. Translating gives CASSYFKGLGPNEQFF. The chain carries TRBV6-5 and TRBJ2-1; D assignment may be TRBD1 or TRBD2 (5 bases each). The CDR3 totals 16 residues. From germline, CDR1 is MNHEY and CDR2 SVGAGI. With 1 base removed from V and 6 bases from J, the gap between germline ends came to 16 bases.